Included here is one T cell receptor beta chain sequence, with context. Its antigen is unknown. Produced via immunoSEQ multiplex PCR; TCRdb's table is partial and in-frame only. The data hold approximately 45,000 clones, with about 85% observed a single time. This record belongs to a study of lymphopenia after photon versus proton radiotherapy. Overall study results and limits: Relative stability marked proton patients; photon patients lost diversity and naive cells.

CDR3 length: 12 amino acids. Germline-derived CDR1 and CDR2 are SEHNR and FQNEAQ (reference sequence). V was trimmed by 3 bases and J by 8 bases, leaving 7 bases between them. The receptor's source is a man between 35 and 55 years old with gastric cancer. The chain uses TRBV7-9 and TRBJ1-4; no clear D. Sequencing was performed on peripheral blood, taken from a patient treated with photon-based radiotherapy. CDR3: CASSFSDEKLFF. The CDR3 bases are TGTGCCAGCAGCTTCTCGGACGAAAAACTGTTTTTT.